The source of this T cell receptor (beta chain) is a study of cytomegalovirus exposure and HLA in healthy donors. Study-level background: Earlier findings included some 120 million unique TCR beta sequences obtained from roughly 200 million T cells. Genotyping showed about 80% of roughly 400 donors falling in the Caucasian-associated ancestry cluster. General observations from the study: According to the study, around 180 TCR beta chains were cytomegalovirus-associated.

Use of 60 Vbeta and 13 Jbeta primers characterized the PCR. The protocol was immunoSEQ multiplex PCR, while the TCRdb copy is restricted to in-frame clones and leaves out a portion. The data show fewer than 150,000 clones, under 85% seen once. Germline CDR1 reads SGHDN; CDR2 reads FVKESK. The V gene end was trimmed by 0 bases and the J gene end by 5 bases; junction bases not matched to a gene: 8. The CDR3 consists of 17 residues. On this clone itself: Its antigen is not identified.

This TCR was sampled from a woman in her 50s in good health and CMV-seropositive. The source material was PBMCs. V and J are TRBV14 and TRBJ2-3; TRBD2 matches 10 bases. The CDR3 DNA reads TGTGCCAGCAGCCAAGAGCTAGCGGGGGTGGGGCGAGATACGCAGTATTTT. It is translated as CASSQELAGVGRDTQYF. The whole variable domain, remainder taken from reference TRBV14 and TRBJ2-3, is EAGVTQFPSHSVIEKGQTVTLRCDPISGHDNLYWYRRVMGKEIKFLLHFVKESKQDESGMPNNRFLAERTGGTYSTLKVQPAELEDSGVYFCASSQELAGVGRDTQYFGPGTRLTVL.